This entry is about one T cell receptor (beta chain). Its antigen is undetermined. These data come from a study of vaccination and CD4 T cells after COVID-19. TCRdb independently ran MiXCR on the PCR reads; one entry per CDR3 protein. The table shows more than 35,000 distinct CDR3 sequences, with around 39% occurring only once. Time point reported: late sampling 161 to 241 days after vaccination in a few convalescent patients. Study-wide results and caveats: Spike mono-reactivity was found in 304 of the 307 vaccine-specific clones identified in convalescent patients.

The source of this sequence is a human donor who had recovered from COVID-19. The starting material was CD4+ T cells from blood, obtained about 7 months after SARS-CoV-2 vaccination.

Written as DNA, the CDR3 is TGCAGTGCCCCCGGGACAGGGGGCAGGAATGAAAAACTGTTTTTT. It encodes CSAPGTGGRNEKLFF. J is TRBJ1-4 and V is TRBV20-1; 12 bases agree with TRBD1. V was pared by 6 bases and J by 5 bases, with 7 bases of the junction left unmatched. Germline V gene lookup returns CDR1 DFQATT and CDR2 SNEGSKA (reference sequence). This CDR3 region has 15 residues.